This is a list of T cell receptor beta chains from one sample in a study of blood T cell repertoires in COVID-19. The data were produced by immunoSEQ multiplex PCR, yet TCRdb's version contains in-frame clones alone and is incomplete. The table shows around 100,000 clones, with 80% occurring only once. Sequences were obtained from peripheral blood. Receptors were obtained from a man between 65 and 85 years old with active or convalescent COVID-19. Both conserved end residues are part of each CDR3. The order of the fields is CDR3 DNA, CDR3 protein, J gene, V gene, clone size, D gene. A D gene is named only where the DNA matches it firmly. Clone size, where shown, is once, few, many, or a class for clones that have expanded.

CDR3 DNA: TGTGCCAGCAGCCAAGGAGGGCAGGGCTCCTACAATGAGCAGTTCTTC
CDR3 protein: CASSQGGQGSYNEQFF
J gene: TRBJ2-1
V gene: TRBV5-4
clone size: few
D gene: -

CDR3 DNA: TGTGCCAGCAGCCCGTCAGGGAGGGGGACTGAAGCTTTCTTT
CDR3 protein: CASSPSGRGTEAFF
J gene: TRBJ1-1
V gene: TRBV7-9
clone size: -
D gene: -

CDR3 DNA: TGTGCCAGCAGACCTCCCAGGGAGGGACACACAGATACGCAGTATTTT
CDR3 protein: CASRPPREGHTDTQYF
J gene: TRBJ2-3
V gene: TRBV6-2/TRBV6-3
clone size: -
D gene: -

CDR3 DNA: TGTGCCATCAGTGAGTCAAGGACAGGGGGAGTCAGCACCATATATTTT
CDR3 protein: CAISESRTGGVSTIYF
J gene: TRBJ1-3
V gene: TRBV10-3
clone size: -
D gene: TRBD1

CDR3 DNA: TGTGCCAGCAGCTTGGGGACAGGGAATGTTCAGCCCCAGCATTTT
CDR3 protein: CASSLGTGNVQPQHF
J gene: TRBJ1-5
V gene: TRBV5-6
clone size: -
D gene: TRBD1

CDR3 DNA: TGCAGTGCTGTATCCCAGATTGAGCAGTTCTTC
CDR3 protein: CSAVSQIEQFF
J gene: TRBJ2-1
V gene: TRBV20-1
clone size: once
D gene: -

CDR3 DNA: TGTGCCAGCAGCGCCAGAGACCTGGGAGTCTACACCTTC
CDR3 protein: CASSARDLGVYTF
J gene: TRBJ1-2
V gene: TRBV12-3/TRBV12-4
clone size: -
D gene: -

CDR3 DNA: TGCAGCGTTGAATGGGGGGGAGGGGAGACCCAGTACTTC
CDR3 protein: CSVEWGGGETQYF
J gene: TRBJ2-5
V gene: TRBV29-1
clone size: -
D gene: TRBD2

CDR3 DNA: TGCGCCAGCAGCCCGGGGGCGGGACTAGCTTTCACAGATACGCAGTATTTT
CDR3 protein: CASSPGAGLAFTDTQYF
J gene: TRBJ2-3
V gene: TRBV5-1
clone size: -
D gene: TRBD2

CDR3 DNA: TGTGCCAGCAGTCCCCAGACAGGGGGGAACTATGGCTACACCTTC
CDR3 protein: CASSPQTGGNYGYTF
J gene: TRBJ1-2
V gene: TRBV6-6
clone size: -
D gene: TRBD1

CDR3 DNA: TGCGCCAGCAGCTTGGAGGCTAGCGGGGGGGCCATCGTGCAGTTCTTC
CDR3 protein: CASSLEASGGAIVQFF
J gene: TRBJ2-1
V gene: TRBV5-1
clone size: -
D gene: TRBD2

CDR3 DNA: TGTGCCAGCAGCGGGATAGCGGCGGGCCCAGATACGCAGTATTTT
CDR3 protein: CASSGIAAGPDTQYF
J gene: TRBJ2-3
V gene: TRBV9
clone size: -
D gene: -

CDR3 DNA: TGTGCCAGCAGTCCCCGGTTGAGGGATTCACCCCTCCACTTT
CDR3 protein: CASSPRLRDSPLHF
J gene: TRBJ1-6
V gene: TRBV7-3
clone size: -
D gene: -

CDR3 DNA: TGTGCCATCAGTGAGACCGGGACACCTAACTATGGCTACACCTTC
CDR3 protein: CAISETGTPNYGYTF
J gene: TRBJ1-2
V gene: TRBV10-3
clone size: -
D gene: -

CDR3 DNA: TGCGCCAGCAGTAATCCGGGACAGGGATACGAGCAGTACTTC
CDR3 protein: CASSNPGQGYEQYF
J gene: TRBJ2-7
V gene: TRBV5-1
clone size: -
D gene: TRBD1

CDR3 DNA: TGTGCCAGCACCCCTCCGGGACACATTTTCACAGATACGCAGTATTTT
CDR3 protein: CASTPPGHIFTDTQYF
J gene: TRBJ2-3
V gene: TRBV2
clone size: -
D gene: -

CDR3 DNA: TGTGCCTCACAGGACGGGGGGTCAGGCAATCAGCCCCAGCATTTT
CDR3 protein: CASQDGGSGNQPQHF
J gene: TRBJ1-5
V gene: TRBV2
clone size: few
D gene: -

CDR3 DNA: TGTGCCAGCAGCTTAGACTTAGATACGCAGTATTTT
CDR3 protein: CASSLDLDTQYF
J gene: TRBJ2-3
V gene: TRBV11-2
clone size: -
D gene: -

CDR3 DNA: TGTGCCAGCAGTCTGACCCCGCCGGGGGAGACCCAGTACTTC
CDR3 protein: CASSLTPPGETQYF
J gene: TRBJ2-5
V gene: TRBV27
clone size: -
D gene: -

CDR3 DNA: TGTGCCAGCAGCTTGGATTGGGTGGCAGCGCCTAATCAGCCCCAGCATTTT
CDR3 protein: CASSLDWVAAPNQPQHF
J gene: TRBJ1-5
V gene: TRBV5-5
clone size: -
D gene: -

CDR3 DNA: TGTGCCAGCTCACCCGGAGGGACCTCCTACAATGAGCAGTTCTTC
CDR3 protein: CASSPGGTSYNEQFF
J gene: TRBJ2-1
V gene: TRBV18
clone size: few
D gene: -

CDR3 DNA: TGTGCCAGCTCACCAAGGGGACAGGGGATCCCGGACACTGAAGCTTTCTTT
CDR3 protein: CASSPRGQGIPDTEAFF
J gene: TRBJ1-1
V gene: TRBV18
clone size: -
D gene: TRBD1

CDR3 DNA: TGTGCCATCAGTGAGTCGAGAAGGAGCCAAGAGACCCAGTACTTC
CDR3 protein: CAISESRRSQETQYF
J gene: TRBJ2-5
V gene: TRBV10-3
clone size: -
D gene: -

CDR3 DNA: TGTGCCACGATATCCGGGACAGGAGTTTCTGGGGCCAACGTCCTGACTTTC
CDR3 protein: CATISGTGVSGANVLTF
J gene: TRBJ2-6
V gene: TRBV24-1
clone size: -
D gene: TRBD1

CDR3 DNA: TGTGCCAGCGAGATCAACTCAGCGGGCCTCTCCTACGAGCAGTACTTC
CDR3 protein: CASEINSAGLSYEQYF
J gene: TRBJ2-7
V gene: TRBV5-6
clone size: -
D gene: -

CDR3 DNA: TGTGCCAGCAGTCCACCGGGACAGGGGAAAGAAAAACTGTTTTTT
CDR3 protein: CASSPPGQGKEKLFF
J gene: TRBJ1-4
V gene: TRBV6-6
clone size: -
D gene: TRBD1

CDR3 DNA: TGCGCCAGCAGCTTGTTGGCCAGCCAGGGTCCCCCCTACGAGCAGTACTTC
CDR3 protein: CASSLLASQGPPYEQYF
J gene: TRBJ2-7
V gene: TRBV5-1
clone size: -
D gene: -

CDR3 DNA: TGTGCCAGCAGCAGTGGACTAGCGGGAGGACTCCAAGAGACCCAGTACTTC
CDR3 protein: CASSSGLAGGLQETQYF
J gene: TRBJ2-5
V gene: TRBV11-3
clone size: few
D gene: TRBD2

CDR3 DNA: TGTGCCAGCAGCGTAACTGACACCTATAATTCACCCCTCCACTTT
CDR3 protein: CASSVTDTYNSPLHF
J gene: TRBJ1-6
V gene: TRBV9
clone size: -
D gene: -

CDR3 DNA: TGTGCCAGCATTATAAAACAGCCCCGTCAGAAGAATCAGCCCCAGCATTTT
CDR3 protein: CASIIKQPRQKNQPQHF
J gene: TRBJ1-5
V gene: TRBV21-1
clone size: -
D gene: -

CDR3 DNA: TGTGCCAGCAGCGTAGCAGGACTAGCGGGGGCAACAGATACGCAGTATTTT
CDR3 protein: CASSVAGLAGATDTQYF
J gene: TRBJ2-3
V gene: TRBV9
clone size: -
D gene: TRBD2

CDR3 DNA: TGTGCCAGCAGCTTAGCCTCACAGGGTTTAGGTTCACCCCTCCACTTT
CDR3 protein: CASSLASQGLGSPLHF
J gene: TRBJ1-6
V gene: TRBV7-2
clone size: -
D gene: -

CDR3 DNA: TGTGCCAGCAGTACCGGGACAGGGGGGTACGAGCAGTACTTC
CDR3 protein: CASSTGTGGYEQYF
J gene: TRBJ2-7
V gene: TRBV27
clone size: -
D gene: TRBD1

CDR3 DNA: TGTGCCAGCAGCCTTCGGACTAGTACCAATGAGCAGTTCTTC
CDR3 protein: CASSLRTSTNEQFF
J gene: TRBJ2-1
V gene: TRBV3-1/TRBV3-2
clone size: -
D gene: TRBD2

CDR3 DNA: TGTGCCACCAGTGGAGACACAAACACTGAAGCTTTCTTT
CDR3 protein: CATSGDTNTEAFF
J gene: TRBJ1-1
V gene: TRBV24-1
clone size: -
D gene: -

CDR3 DNA: TGCGCCAGCAGCCAACAGGGGACTAGCGGGACTTACGAGCAGTACTTC
CDR3 protein: CASSQQGTSGTYEQYF
J gene: TRBJ2-7
V gene: TRBV4-3
clone size: -
D gene: TRBD2

CDR3 DNA: TGTGCCAGTAGTTTTTTTACGAGGGACTATGGCTACACCTTC
CDR3 protein: CASSFFTRDYGYTF
J gene: TRBJ1-2
V gene: TRBV19
clone size: -
D gene: -

CDR3 DNA: TGTGCCAGCAGCTTAAGTGAGGTGTGGCTTGAAGCTTTCTTT
CDR3 protein: CASSLSEVWLEAFF
J gene: TRBJ1-1
V gene: TRBV7-9
clone size: -
D gene: -

CDR3 DNA: TGTGCCATCAGTGAGCCGGACACTCTGGAAGCTTTCTTT
CDR3 protein: CAISEPDTLEAFF
J gene: TRBJ1-1
V gene: TRBV10-3
clone size: -
D gene: -

CDR3 DNA: TGTGCCAGCAACCAGGGGGGAGCGCAGTATTTT
CDR3 protein: CASNQGGAQYF
J gene: TRBJ2-3
V gene: TRBV11-1
clone size: -
D gene: -

CDR3 DNA: TGTGCCAGCAGCTTGATGCAGTCTAGCACAGATACGCAGTATTTT
CDR3 protein: CASSLMQSSTDTQYF
J gene: TRBJ2-3
V gene: TRBV5-8
clone size: -
D gene: -

CDR3 DNA: TGCAGCGTTGAGTTAGGACAGAGGCTGTCTGGCACTGAAGCTTTCTTT
CDR3 protein: CSVELGQRLSGTEAFF
J gene: TRBJ1-1
V gene: TRBV29-1
clone size: -
D gene: -

CDR3 DNA: TGTGCCAGCAGCCCCGGGACAGGGGCTAACTATGGCTACACCTTC
CDR3 protein: CASSPGTGANYGYTF
J gene: TRBJ1-2
V gene: TRBV5-6
clone size: -
D gene: TRBD1

CDR3 DNA: TGTGCCAGCAGTTTAAGGCAGGGACAGGGGGCCTCTGAAGCTTTCTTT
CDR3 protein: CASSLRQGQGASEAFF
J gene: TRBJ1-1
V gene: TRBV28
clone size: once
D gene: TRBD1

CDR3 DNA: TGTGCCAGCAGTTTGGGGGGGTCCCTCTACGAGCAGTACTTC
CDR3 protein: CASSLGGSLYEQYF
J gene: TRBJ2-7
V gene: TRBV27
clone size: -
D gene: TRBD2

CDR3 DNA: TGTGCCACCAGCGGTGGCGGGGGGTGGCAGTTCTTC
CDR3 protein: CATSGGGGWQFF
J gene: TRBJ2-1
V gene: TRBV24-1
clone size: -
D gene: TRBD2

CDR3 DNA: TGTGCCAGCAGCTCAGGGGTGACAGTTCTTTCCTACGAGCAGTACTTC
CDR3 protein: CASSSGVTVLSYEQYF
J gene: TRBJ2-7
V gene: TRBV7-2
clone size: -
D gene: -

CDR3 DNA: TGCAGCGTGAGACAGGGGGCAGGAAATCAGCCCCAGCATTTT
CDR3 protein: CSVRQGAGNQPQHF
J gene: TRBJ1-5
V gene: TRBV29-1
clone size: -
D gene: TRBD1

CDR3 DNA: TGCGCCAGCAGCCAGTCCTCTAGCGGGAGAGTCCAGAGCACAGATACGCAGTATTTT
CDR3 protein: CASSQSSSGRVQSTDTQYF
J gene: TRBJ2-3
V gene: TRBV4-3
clone size: many
D gene: TRBD2

CDR3 DNA: TGTGCCAGCAGCCACTGGGGCCAGGCCCGGCAGCCCCAGCATTTT
CDR3 protein: CASSHWGQARQPQHF
J gene: TRBJ1-5
V gene: TRBV5-6
clone size: -
D gene: -

CDR3 DNA: TGTGCCAGCAGCCAAGATGCAGCTAGGTTCAATGAGCAGTTCTTC
CDR3 protein: CASSQDAARFNEQFF
J gene: TRBJ2-1
V gene: TRBV4-2
clone size: -
D gene: -

CDR3 DNA: TGTGCCAGCAGCTTGGACCTTCAGGACAGGGTAGGAGGCTACACCTTC
CDR3 protein: CASSLDLQDRVGGYTF
J gene: TRBJ1-2
V gene: TRBV7-9
clone size: -
D gene: TRBD1

CDR3 DNA: TGTGCCACGTCGACTGAGAGAACCTACGAGCAGTACTTC
CDR3 protein: CATSTERTYEQYF
J gene: TRBJ2-7
V gene: TRBV18
clone size: -
D gene: -

CDR3 DNA: TGTGCCAGCAGCAGGACAGCTAATTCACCCCTCCACTTT
CDR3 protein: CASSRTANSPLHF
J gene: TRBJ1-6
V gene: TRBV12-3/TRBV12-4
clone size: once
D gene: -

CDR3 DNA: TGTGCCAGCAGCACCGGGGGTCTCGGGTCCTACGAGCAGTACTTC
CDR3 protein: CASSTGGLGSYEQYF
J gene: TRBJ2-7
V gene: TRBV6-5
clone size: -
D gene: -

CDR3 DNA: TGTGCCACCAGTGAGATGAGCGGGAGGGGGAATGAGCAGTTCTTC
CDR3 protein: CATSEMSGRGNEQFF
J gene: TRBJ2-1
V gene: TRBV24-1
clone size: -
D gene: TRBD2

CDR3 DNA: TGTGCCTGGACCTCCCGGCGGGACCCCTATGGCTACACCTTC
CDR3 protein: CAWTSRRDPYGYTF
J gene: TRBJ1-2
V gene: TRBV30
clone size: -
D gene: -

CDR3 DNA: TGTGCCAGTAGTACCACTAGCCCTACTAGCGAGCAGTACTTC
CDR3 protein: CASSTTSPTSEQYF
J gene: TRBJ2-7
V gene: TRBV19
clone size: -
D gene: -

CDR3 DNA: TGTGCCAGCTCACGCGACAGGGACAATCAGCCCCAGCATTTT
CDR3 protein: CASSRDRDNQPQHF
J gene: TRBJ1-5
V gene: TRBV18
clone size: -
D gene: TRBD1

CDR3 DNA: TGTGCCAGTAGCACTACGGGAGCAGACCTTACCTACAATGAGCAGTTCTTC
CDR3 protein: CASSTTGADLTYNEQFF
J gene: TRBJ2-1
V gene: TRBV19
clone size: -
D gene: -